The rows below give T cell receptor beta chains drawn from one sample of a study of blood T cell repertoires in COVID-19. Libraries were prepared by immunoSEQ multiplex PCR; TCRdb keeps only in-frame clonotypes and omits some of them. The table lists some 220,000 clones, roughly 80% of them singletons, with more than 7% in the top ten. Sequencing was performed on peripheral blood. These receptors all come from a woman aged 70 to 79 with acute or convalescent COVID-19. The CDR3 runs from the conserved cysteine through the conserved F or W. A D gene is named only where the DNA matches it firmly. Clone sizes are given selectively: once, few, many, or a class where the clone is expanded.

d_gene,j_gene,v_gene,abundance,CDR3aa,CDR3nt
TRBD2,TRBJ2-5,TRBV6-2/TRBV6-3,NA,CASSLAGGETQYF,TGTGCCAGCAGTTTGGCGGGGGGCGAGACCCAGTACTTC
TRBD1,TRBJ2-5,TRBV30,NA,CAWRGLPGQGEETQYF,TGTGCCTGGAGGGGCCTCCCGGGGCAGGGGGAGGAGACCCAGTACTTC
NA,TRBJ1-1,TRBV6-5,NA,CASSYTNPQWTEAFF,TGTGCCAGCAGTTATACTAACCCTCAATGGACTGAAGCTTTCTTT
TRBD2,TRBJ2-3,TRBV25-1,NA,CASGTSTDTQYF,TGTGCCAGCGGGACTAGTACAGATACGCAGTATTTT
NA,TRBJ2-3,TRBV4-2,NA,CASSQDIPVETRSDTQYF,TGTGCCAGCAGCCAAGATATCCCCGTGGAGACCCGTAGCGATACGCAGTATTTT
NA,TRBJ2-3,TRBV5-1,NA,CASFTGESTDTQYF,TGCGCCAGCTTTACGGGGGAATCCACAGATACGCAGTATTTT
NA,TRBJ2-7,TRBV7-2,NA,CASSPSRGGTYEQYF,TGTGCCAGCAGCCCCTCGCGTGGGGGGACGTACGAGCAGTACTTC
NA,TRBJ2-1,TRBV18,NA,CASSPGPYNEQFF,TGTGCCAGCTCACCAGGCCCCTACAATGAGCAGTTCTTC
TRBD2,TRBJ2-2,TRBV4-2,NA,CASRATSGANTGELFF,TGTGCCAGCAGGGCGACTAGCGGGGCGAACACCGGGGAGCTGTTTTTT
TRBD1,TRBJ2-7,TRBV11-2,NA,CASSPRVAGGEQYF,TGTGCCAGCAGCCCCCGAGTAGCAGGGGGCGAGCAGTACTTC
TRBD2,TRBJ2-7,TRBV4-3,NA,CASSQDTRGGLYEQYF,TGCGCCAGCAGCCAAGATACCCGGGGGGGACTCTACGAGCAGTACTTC
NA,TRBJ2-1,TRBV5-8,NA,CASRVGVEQFF,TGTGCCAGCAGAGTAGGGGTTGAGCAGTTCTTC
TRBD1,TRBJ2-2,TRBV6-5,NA,CASRRTGHTGELFF,TGTGCCAGCAGGCGGACAGGGCACACCGGGGAGCTGTTTTTT
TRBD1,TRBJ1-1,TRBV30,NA,CAWWSTGAWNTEAFF,TGTGCCTGGTGGTCCACAGGGGCGTGGAACACTGAAGCTTTCTTT
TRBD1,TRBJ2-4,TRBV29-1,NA,CSVDPRDPHSDRVENIQYF,TGCAGCGTTGATCCCCGAGATCCCCACTCGGACAGGGTAGAAAACATTCAGTACTTC
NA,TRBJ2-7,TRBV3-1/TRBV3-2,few,CASSQGESSGAEQYF,TGTGCCAGCAGCCAAGGGGAAAGTAGTGGGGCCGAGCAGTACTTC
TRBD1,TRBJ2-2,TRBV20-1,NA,CSASRSDRGSTGELFF,TGCAGTGCTAGTCGATCGGACAGGGGCAGCACCGGGGAGCTGTTTTTT
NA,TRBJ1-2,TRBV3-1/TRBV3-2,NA,CASSQGPAGGYTF,TGTGCCAGCAGCCAAGGACCGGCGGGAGGCTACACCTTC
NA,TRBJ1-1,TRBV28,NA,CASSGRLAFF,TGTGCCAGCAGTGGGAGGTTGGCTTTCTTT
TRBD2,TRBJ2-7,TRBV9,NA,CASSVGERGGYEQYF,TGTGCCAGCAGCGTAGGCGAGCGGGGGGGCTACGAGCAGTACTTC
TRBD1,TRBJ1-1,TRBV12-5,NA,CASGADRGSSMNTEAFF,TGTGCTAGTGGTGCTGACAGGGGATCTTCAATGAACACTGAAGCTTTCTTT
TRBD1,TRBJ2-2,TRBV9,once,CASSTSRGRTGELFF,TGTGCCAGCAGCACGAGCAGGGGGCGTACCGGGGAGCTGTTTTTT
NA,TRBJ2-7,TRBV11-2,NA,CASSSGPAQYF,TGTGCCAGCAGCTCAGGGCCGGCGCAGTACTTC
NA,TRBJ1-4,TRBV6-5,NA,CASSYRGGTNEKLFF,TGTGCCAGCAGTTACAGGGGTGGAACTAATGAAAAACTGTTTTTT
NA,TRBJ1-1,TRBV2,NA,CASGSRGQNTEAFF,TGTGCCAGCGGTTCCCGCGGTCAGAACACTGAAGCTTTCTTT
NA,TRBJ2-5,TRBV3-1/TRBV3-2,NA,CASSQAGLQETQYF,TGTGCCAGCAGCCAAGCAGGGTTACAAGAGACCCAGTACTTC
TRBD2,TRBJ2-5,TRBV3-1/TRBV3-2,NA,CASSQIPGRGETQYF,TGTGCCAGCAGCCAAATTCCAGGGAGGGGAGAGACCCAGTACTTC
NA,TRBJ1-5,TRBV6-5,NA,CASRNTNQPQHF,TGTGCCAGCAGGAACACGAATCAGCCCCAGCATTTT
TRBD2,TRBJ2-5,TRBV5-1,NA,CASSLAGTSGETQYF,TGCGCCAGCAGCTTGGCCGGGACTAGCGGGGAGACCCAGTACTTC
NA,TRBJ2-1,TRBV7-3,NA,CASSSGDGHNEQFF,TGTGCCAGCAGCTCAGGGGACGGCCACAATGAGCAGTTCTTC
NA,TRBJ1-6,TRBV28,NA,CASQGRNNSPLHF,TGTGCCAGCCAGGGGCGGAATAATTCACCCCTCCACTTT
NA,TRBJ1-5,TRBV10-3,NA,CAIREDSLNQPQHF,TGTGCCATCAGGGAAGACAGCCTCAATCAGCCCCAGCATTTT
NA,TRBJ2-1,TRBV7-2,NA,CASSLDANEQFF,TGTGCCAGCAGCTTAGACGCGAATGAGCAGTTCTTC
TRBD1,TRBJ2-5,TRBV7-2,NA,CASSLSAVRGWGETQYF,TGTGCCAGCAGCTTATCGGCTGTCAGGGGGTGGGGAGAGACCCAGTACTTC
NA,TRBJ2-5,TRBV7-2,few,CASSLRSVQETQYF,TGTGCCAGCAGCCTAAGGAGCGTCCAAGAGACCCAGTACTTC
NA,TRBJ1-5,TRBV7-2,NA,CASSLGGRNQPQHF,TGTGCCAGCAGCTTAGGGGGGCGCAATCAGCCCCAGCATTTT
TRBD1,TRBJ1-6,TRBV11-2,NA,CASRPDRPNNYNSPLHF,TGTGCCAGCAGACCGGACAGGCCAAACAATTATAATTCACCCCTCCACTTT
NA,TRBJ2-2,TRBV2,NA,CASRTSPTGELFF,TGTGCCAGCAGAACTAGTCCCACCGGGGAGCTGTTTTTT
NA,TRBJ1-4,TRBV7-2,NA,CASSPSGGSKLFF,TGTGCCAGCAGCCCATCCGGCGGGAGCAAACTGTTTTTT
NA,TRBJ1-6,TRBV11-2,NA,CASSSTESTNSPLHF,TGTGCCAGCAGCTCCACAGAGTCTACTAATTCACCCCTCCACTTT
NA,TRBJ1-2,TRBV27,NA,CASSLSTGTLYGYTF,TGTGCCAGCAGTTTATCCACCGGGACACTCTATGGCTACACCTTC
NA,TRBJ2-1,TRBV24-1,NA,CATSGGFRDEQFF,TGTGCCACCAGCGGAGGCTTTCGCGACGAGCAGTTCTTC
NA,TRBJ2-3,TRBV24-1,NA,CATSDGSTDTQYF,TGTGCCACCAGTGACGGTAGCACAGATACGCAGTATTTT
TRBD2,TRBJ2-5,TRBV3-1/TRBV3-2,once,CASSGTSSGVETQYF,TGTGCCAGCAGCGGAACTTCTAGCGGGGTTGAGACCCAGTACTTC
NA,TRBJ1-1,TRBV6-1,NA,CASSEAPIRVNTEAFF,TGTGCCAGCAGTGAAGCACCAATCAGGGTCAACACTGAAGCTTTCTTT
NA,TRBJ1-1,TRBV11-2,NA,CASSQGANTEAFF,TGTGCCAGCAGCCAAGGGGCAAACACTGAAGCTTTCTTT
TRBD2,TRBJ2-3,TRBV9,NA,CASRRSGVTDTLYF,TGTGCCAGCAGAAGGAGCGGGGTCACAGATACGCTGTATTTT
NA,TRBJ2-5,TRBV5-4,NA,CASSLSSGTSETQYF,TGTGCCAGCAGCTTATCATCCGGGACTTCAGAGACCCAGTACTTC
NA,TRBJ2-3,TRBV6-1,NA,CASSESGVAGTDTQYF,TGTGCCAGCAGTGAATCGGGGGTAGCAGGCACAGATACGCAGTATTTT
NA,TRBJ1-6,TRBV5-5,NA,CASSPERGLALHF,TGTGCCAGCAGCCCTGAGCGCGGCCTAGCCCTCCACTTT
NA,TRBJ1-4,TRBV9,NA,CASSGTGIANEKLFF,TGTGCCAGCAGCGGCACAGGGATAGCTAATGAAAAACTGTTTTTT
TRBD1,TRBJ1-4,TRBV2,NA,CASVVGQGGEKLFF,TGTGCCAGCGTGGTCGGGCAGGGGGGTGAAAAACTGTTTTTT